A selection of T cell receptor beta chains follows, all from one sample in a study of blood T cell repertoires in COVID-19. Clones were sequenced by immunoSEQ multiplex PCR, and TCRdb holds only the in-frame ones, with some missing. The table shows about 180,000 clones, with about three quarters occurring only once. Sequencing used peripheral blood. The receptors here all came from a woman aged 70-85 years with acute or convalescent COVID-19. CDR3s include the opening cysteine and the closing phenylalanine or tryptophan. A D gene is named only where the DNA matches it firmly. Not every row has a clone size; where given, it reads once, few, many or a size class.

>TRBJ2-2|TRBD2|NA|TRBV5-1
CASSHTQREGRDTGELFF
TGCGCTAGCAGCCATACTCAACGGGAGGGCCGGGACACCGGGGAGCTGTTTTTT
>TRBJ2-7|TRBD1|few|TRBV7-9
CASSLTGGETEQYF
TGTGCCAGCAGCCTGACAGGGGGGGAGACCGAGCAGTACTTC
>TRBJ1-5|TRBD1|NA|TRBV2
CASTKGASGAAFQPQHF
TGTGCCAGCACTAAGGGGGCTTCGGGGGCAGCTTTTCAGCCCCAGCATTTT
>TRBJ1-5|NA|NA|TRBV27
CASSREISNQPQHF
TGTGCCAGCAGTCGGGAAATTAGCAATCAGCCCCAGCATTTT
>TRBJ2-7|TRBD2|NA|TRBV7-2
CASSSIGGSSYEQYF
TGTGCCAGCAGCTCCATCGGCGGGAGCTCCTACGAGCAGTACTTC
>TRBJ2-3|TRBD1|NA|TRBV2
CASGMGQINTDTQYF
TGTGCCAGCGGGATGGGACAGATCAACACAGATACGCAGTATTTT
>TRBJ2-7|TRBD2|few|TRBV12-5
CASGGYGSGSHSGFYEQYF
TGTGCTAGTGGGGGGTATGGTAGCGGGAGTCATTCCGGTTTCTACGAGCAGTACTTC
>TRBJ1-2|NA|NA|TRBV10-3
CAIRLGGEHGYTF
TGTGCCATCAGGCTTGGTGGGGAGCATGGCTACACCTTC
>TRBJ1-2|NA|NA|TRBV19
CASSPLQAYYGYTF
TGTGCCAGTAGTCCCTTACAGGCGTACTATGGCTACACCTTC
>TRBJ2-7|NA|NA|TRBV5-4
CASSLGPGRYEQYF
TGTGCCAGCAGCTTGGGTCCGGGAAGATACGAGCAGTACTTC
>TRBJ2-1|NA|NA|TRBV5-1
CASSRAGGSYNEQFF
TGCGCCAGCAGTCGGGCTGGCGGGTCCTACAATGAGCAGTTCTTC
>TRBJ2-5|TRBD2|NA|TRBV5-6
CASSFLASGSTETQYF
TGTGCCAGCAGCTTTTTGGCTAGCGGGAGTACAGAGACCCAGTACTTC
>TRBJ2-6|NA|many|TRBV10-3
CAISEQGSSGANVLTF
TGTGCCATCAGTGAGCAGGGAAGCTCTGGGGCCAACGTCCTGACTTTC
>TRBJ2-5|TRBD1|NA|TRBV6-5
CASRDRIGVETQYF
TGTGCCAGCAGGGACAGGATAGGCGTGGAGACCCAGTACTTC
>TRBJ2-3|TRBD2|few|TRBV10-3
CAISGTDTQYF
TGTGCCATTAGCGGGACGGATACGCAGTATTTT
>TRBJ2-1|TRBD1|NA|TRBV2
CASSSDREVNNEQFF
TGTGCCAGCAGTTCGGACAGGGAAGTTAACAATGAGCAGTTCTTC
>TRBJ1-5|NA|NA|TRBV6-1
CASSEARGVQRNQPQHF
TGTGCCAGCAGTGAAGCGCGGGGGGTACAAAGGAATCAGCCCCAGCATTTT
>TRBJ2-3|TRBD2|NA|TRBV15
CATSTIKREGGEDTQYF
TGTGCCACCAGCACTATCAAGCGGGAGGGAGGCGAGGATACGCAGTATTTT
>TRBJ1-5|NA|NA|TRBV12-3/TRBV12-4
CASRQSGGQPQHF
TGTGCCAGCAGACAAAGCGGGGGACAGCCCCAGCATTTT
>TRBJ2-2|TRBD1|few|TRBV3-1/TRBV3-2
CASSQERDRGFAGELFF
TGTGCCAGCAGCCAAGAGAGGGACAGGGGTTTCGCCGGGGAGCTGTTTTTT
>TRBJ1-4|TRBD1|NA|TRBV9
CASSVSPGQDNEKLFF
TGTGCCAGCAGCGTCTCACCGGGACAGGATAATGAAAAACTGTTTTTT
>TRBJ1-1|NA|few|TRBV6-1
CASSFPRDTEAFF
TGTGCCAGCAGTTTCCCCAGGGACACTGAAGCTTTCTTT